This T cell receptor beta chain was recorded in a study of T cells after yellow fever vaccination. TCRdb passed the 5' RACE reads through MiXCR, listing each CDR3 protein once. Of fewer than 6,000 distinct CDR3 sequences in the sample, around 8% are singletons; the top ten hold roughly 1.5%. In regard to this clonotype: An end of the junction differs from the germline gene, which may be a read error.

The germline CDR1 and CDR2 sequences are KGHDR and SFDVKD. The CDR3 runs 16 residues. Study results and limitations: Although most clonotypes did not, a small share appeared in both CD4 and CD8 compartments.

The sample was PBMCs, either bulk or a sorted T-cell subset (CD4+, CD8+, memory, or dextramer-sorted; not recorded which), taken 15 days after the yellow fever booster vaccination. The gene calls are TRBV24-1 and TRBJ1-4; 7 nucleotides agree with TRBD1. The TCR sequence derives from a man aged 30 to 39 who received the YFV17D yellow fever vaccine. The CDR3 loop reads CAASYAQGELGEKLFF. For the CDR3, the DNA is TGTGCCGCCAGTTATGCTCAGGGGGAGTTAGGAGAAAAACTGTTTTTT.